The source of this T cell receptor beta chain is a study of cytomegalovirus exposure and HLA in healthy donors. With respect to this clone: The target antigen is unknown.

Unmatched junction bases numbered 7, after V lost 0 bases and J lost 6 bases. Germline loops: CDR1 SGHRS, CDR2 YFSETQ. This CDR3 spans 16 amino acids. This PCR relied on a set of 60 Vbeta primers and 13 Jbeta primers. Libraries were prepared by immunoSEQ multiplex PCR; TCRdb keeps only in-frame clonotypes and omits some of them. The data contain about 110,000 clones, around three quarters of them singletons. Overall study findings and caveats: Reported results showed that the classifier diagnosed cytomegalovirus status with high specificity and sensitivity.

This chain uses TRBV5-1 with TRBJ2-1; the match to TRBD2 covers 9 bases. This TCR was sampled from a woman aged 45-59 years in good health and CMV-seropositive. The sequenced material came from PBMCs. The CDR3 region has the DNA TGCGCCAGCAGCTTGGCGACAGGGACTAGCCGCAATGAGCAGTTCTTC. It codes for CASSLATGTSRNEQFF.